The 8 T cell receptor beta chains below come from one sample, sequenced in a study of CD8+CD57+ T cells in acquired aplastic anemia (dated by TCRdb to 2016 to 2019). The reads were generated on an Illumina HiSeq 2000. TCR beta VDJ combination and CDR3 sequence profiling used genomic DNA as the template. The public reads were run again by TCRdb, first through fastp at Q25 and then through MiXCR, and only productive beta chains were kept. Each CDR3 protein gets just one entry, which takes the most common genes and DNA from the rows behind it. For this sample there are 110,000 or so distinct CDR3 sequences; around half appear just once. The top ten clones comprise under 35% of the sample. Sequenced sample: sorted CD4+, CD8+, or CD8+CD57+ T cells (not recorded which) from PBMCs. Receptors originate from a human donor in good health, serving as a control.

The chain has TRBV29-1 and TRBJ2-1; D may correspond to TRBD1 or TRBD2 (5 bases each). CDR1 SQVTM and CDR2 ANQGSEA come from the germline V gene. The CDR3 length is 16 residues. Trimming pared 1 base from V and 1 base from J, leaving 14 bases between. The CDR3 spells CSVEVPWGRSYNEQFF. The CDR3 bases are TGCAGCGTTGAAGTGCCCTGGGGACGGTCCTACAATGAGCAGTTCTTC.

This chain joins TRBV12-3 or TRBV12-4 and TRBJ1-2; TRBD1 agrees at 7 bases. The CDR3 totals 16 residues. With V trimmed by 4 bases and J by 0 bases, 8 bases remained unmatched. The DNA for the CDR3 is TGTGCCAGCAGTTCCTCCGGGACAGCAGCTAACTATGGCTACACCTTC. Protein: CASSSSGTAANYGYTF.

This clonotype was counted only a few times. The CDR3 region is CASSLSSFNEQFF. Written as DNA, the CDR3 is TGTGCCAGCAGCTTATCGTCGTTCAATGAGCAGTTCTTC. This chain connects TRBV7-6 to TRBJ2-1; D is unclear. The V gene lost 2 bases and the J gene lost 6 bases, with 8 bases spanning the gap. CDR1 is SGHVS, CDR2 FNYEAQ, per germline. This CDR3 has 13 amino acids. Together with reference TRBV7-6 and TRBJ2-1, the CDR3 gives the full variable domain: GAGVSQSPRYKVTKRGQDVALRCDPISGHVSLYWYRQALGQGPEFLTYFNYEAQQDKSGLPNDRFSAERPEGSISTLTIQRTEQRDSAMYRCASSLSSFNEQFFGPGTRLTVL.

The chain employs TRBV5-1 and TRBJ2-7, with TRBD1 matching 9 bases. The CDR3 covers 17 residues. The V and J ends lost 0 bases and 2 bases, in that order; junction bases with no gene match: 9. Germline V lookup: CDR1 SGHRS, CDR2 YFSETQ. The CDR3 nucleotides are TGCGCCAGCAGCTTGGAGGGGGGTGGACAGGGGACCTACGAGCAGTACTTC. It codes for CASSLEGGGQGTYEQYF.

J is TRBJ1-5 and V is TRBV12-3 or TRBV12-4; possibly TRBD1 for D (5 bases). Between the trimmed V and J ends, which lost 5 bases and 7 bases, there was a span of 12 bases. The CDR3 loop spans 13 amino acids. CDR3: CASSPNRNQPQHF. CDR3 in DNA: TGTGCCAGCAGTCCGAACAGGAACCAGCCCCAGCATTTT.

The chain joins TRBV7-9 to TRBJ1-2; 7 bases align to TRBD1. CDR1 SEHNR and CDR2 FQNEAQ come from the germline V gene (reference sequence). V lost 5 bases, J lost 5 bases, and 5 bases stayed unmatched. This CDR3 spans 13 amino acids. CDR3: CASSTTGSYGYTF. Written as DNA, the CDR3 is TGTGCCAGCAGCACGACAGGGAGTTATGGCTACACCTTC.

This clonotype appeared a few times. V and J are TRBV6-1 and TRBJ1-4, with 9 bases lining up with TRBD1. This CDR3 region has 14 residues. Germline V gene data show CDR1 as MNHNS and CDR2 as SASEGT. V trimming: 6 bases; J trimming: 7 bases; junction bases outside the gene matches: 6. The CDR3, as DNA: TGTGCCAGCAGAAACAGGGGGCTAGTTGAAAAACTGTTTTTT. Translation: CASRNRGLVEKLFF.

This clonotype was seen only a few times. The chain links TRBV19 to TRBJ1-1, with D perhaps matching TRBD1 (6 bases). Trimming took 6 bases from V and 8 from J, leaving 16 bases between them. Germline values: CDR1 LNHDA, CDR2 SQIVND (reference sequence). There are 13 residues in the CDR3. The DNA of the CDR3 is TGTGCCAGTAGGGAACAGGGCTCTGGGGAAGCTTTCTTT. This codes for CASREQGSGEAFF.